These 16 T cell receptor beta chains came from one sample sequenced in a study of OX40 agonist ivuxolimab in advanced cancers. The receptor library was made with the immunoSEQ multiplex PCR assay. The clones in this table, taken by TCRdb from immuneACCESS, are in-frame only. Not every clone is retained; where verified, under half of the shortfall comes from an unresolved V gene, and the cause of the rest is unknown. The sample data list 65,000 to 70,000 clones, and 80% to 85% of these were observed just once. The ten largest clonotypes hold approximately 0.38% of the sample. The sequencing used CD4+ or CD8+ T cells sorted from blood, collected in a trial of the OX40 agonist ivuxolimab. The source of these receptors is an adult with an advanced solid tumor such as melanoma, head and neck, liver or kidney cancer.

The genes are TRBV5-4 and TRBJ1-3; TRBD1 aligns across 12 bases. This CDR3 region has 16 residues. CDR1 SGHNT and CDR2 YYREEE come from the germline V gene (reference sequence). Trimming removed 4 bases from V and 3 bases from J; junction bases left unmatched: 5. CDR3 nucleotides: TGTGCCAGCAGCACCCGGGACAGGGGGCATGGAAACACCATATATTTT. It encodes CASSTRDRGHGNTIYF.

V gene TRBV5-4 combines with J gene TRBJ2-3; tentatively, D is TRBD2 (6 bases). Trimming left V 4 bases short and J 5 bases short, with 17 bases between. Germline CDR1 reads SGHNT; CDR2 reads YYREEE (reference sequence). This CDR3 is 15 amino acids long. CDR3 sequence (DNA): TGTGCCAGCAGCGGAGGGACTCTGGCGGGAGATACGCAGTATTTT. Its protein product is CASSGGTLAGDTQYF. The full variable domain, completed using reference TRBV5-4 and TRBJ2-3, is ETGVTQSPTHLIKTRGQQVTLRCSSQSGHNTVSWYQQALGQGPQFIFQYYREEENGRGNFPPRFSGLQFPNYSSELNVNALELDDSALYLCASSGGTLAGDTQYFGPGTRLTVL.

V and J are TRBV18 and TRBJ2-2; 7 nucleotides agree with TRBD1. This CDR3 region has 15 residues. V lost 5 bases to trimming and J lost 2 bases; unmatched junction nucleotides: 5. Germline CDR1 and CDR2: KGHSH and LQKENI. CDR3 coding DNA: TGTGCCAGCTCAGCACGACAGGGAAACACCGGGGAGCTGTTTTTT. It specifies CASSARQGNTGELFF.

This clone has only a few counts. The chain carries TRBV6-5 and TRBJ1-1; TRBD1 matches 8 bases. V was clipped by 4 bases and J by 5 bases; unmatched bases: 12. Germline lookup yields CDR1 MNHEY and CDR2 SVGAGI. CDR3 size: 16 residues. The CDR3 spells CASSSDTRTGRTEAFF. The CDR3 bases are TGTGCCAGCAGTTCCGACACTCGGACAGGGAGAACTGAAGCTTTCTTT.

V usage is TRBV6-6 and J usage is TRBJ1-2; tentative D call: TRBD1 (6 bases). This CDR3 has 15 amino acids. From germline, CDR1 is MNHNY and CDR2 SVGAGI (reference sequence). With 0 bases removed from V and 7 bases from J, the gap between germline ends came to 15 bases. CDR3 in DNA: TGTGCCAGCAGTTACTCGTCATCCGGGGGCAGTGGCTACACCTTC. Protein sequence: CASSYSSSGGSGYTF.

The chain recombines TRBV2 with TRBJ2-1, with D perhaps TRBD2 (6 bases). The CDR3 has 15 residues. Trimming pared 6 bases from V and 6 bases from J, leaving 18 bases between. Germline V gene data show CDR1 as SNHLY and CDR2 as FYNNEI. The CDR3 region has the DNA TGTGCCAGCAGCGCCTGGGCCGGGGGAGCCAATGAGCAGTTCTTC. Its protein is CASSAWAGGANEQFF.

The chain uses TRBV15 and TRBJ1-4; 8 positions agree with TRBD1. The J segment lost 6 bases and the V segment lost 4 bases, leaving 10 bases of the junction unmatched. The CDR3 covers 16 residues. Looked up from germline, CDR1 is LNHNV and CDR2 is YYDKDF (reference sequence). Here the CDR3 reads CATSTGVKDRDEKLFF. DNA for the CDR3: TGTGCCACCAGCACAGGGGTTAAGGACAGGGATGAAAAACTGTTTTTT.

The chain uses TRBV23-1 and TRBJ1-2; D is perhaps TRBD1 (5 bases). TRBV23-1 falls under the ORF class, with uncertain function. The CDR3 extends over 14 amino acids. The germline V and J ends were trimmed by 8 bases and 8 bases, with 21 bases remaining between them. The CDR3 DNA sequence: TGCGCCAGCCCCCCGACGGAGGGTGGGGGAGGCTACACCTTC. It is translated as CASPPTEGGGGYTF.

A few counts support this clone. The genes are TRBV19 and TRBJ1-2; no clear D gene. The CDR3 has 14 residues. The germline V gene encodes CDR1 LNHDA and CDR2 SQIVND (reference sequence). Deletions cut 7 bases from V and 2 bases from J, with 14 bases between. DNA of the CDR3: TGTGCCAGTACCCCGAGAGGGCCGAACTATGGCTACACCTTC. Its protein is CASTPRGPNYGYTF.

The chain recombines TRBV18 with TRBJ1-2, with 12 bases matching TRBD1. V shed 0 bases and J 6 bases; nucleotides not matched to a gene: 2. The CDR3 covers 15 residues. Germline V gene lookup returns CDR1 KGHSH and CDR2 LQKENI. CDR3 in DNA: TGTGCCAGCTCACCACCGGGGACAGGGGGCCATGGCTACACCTTC. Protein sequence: CASSPPGTGGHGYTF.

The CDR3 loop reads CASKGGLAQDTQYF. The CDR3 DNA reads TGTGCCAGCAAGGGAGGACTAGCACAAGATACGCAGTATTTT. The rearrangement uses TRBV9 and TRBJ2-3; 8 nucleotides align to TRBD2. V shed 6 bases and J 5 bases; nucleotides not matched to a gene: 8. Germline CDR1 reads SGDLS; CDR2 reads YYNGEE. The CDR3 extends over 14 amino acids.

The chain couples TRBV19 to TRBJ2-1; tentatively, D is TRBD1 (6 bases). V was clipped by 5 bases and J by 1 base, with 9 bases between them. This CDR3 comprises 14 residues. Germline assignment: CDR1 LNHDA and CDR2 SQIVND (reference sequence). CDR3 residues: CASSFQGSYNEQFF. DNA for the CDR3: TGTGCCAGTAGTTTCCAGGGGTCCTACAATGAGCAGTTCTTC.

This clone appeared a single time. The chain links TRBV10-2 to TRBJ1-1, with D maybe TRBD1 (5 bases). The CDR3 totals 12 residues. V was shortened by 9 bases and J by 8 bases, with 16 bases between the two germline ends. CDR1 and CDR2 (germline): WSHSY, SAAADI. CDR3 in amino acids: CASRRGPQEAFF. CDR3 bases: TGCGCCAGTAGGAGGGGTCCCCAAGAAGCTTTCTTT.

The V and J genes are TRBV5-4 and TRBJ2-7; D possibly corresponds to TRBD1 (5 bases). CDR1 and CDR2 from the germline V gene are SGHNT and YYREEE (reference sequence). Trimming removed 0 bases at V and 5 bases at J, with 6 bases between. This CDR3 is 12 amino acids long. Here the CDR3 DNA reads TGTGCCAGCAGCTTGGGCAGGGACGAGCAGTACTTC. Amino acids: CASSLGRDEQYF.

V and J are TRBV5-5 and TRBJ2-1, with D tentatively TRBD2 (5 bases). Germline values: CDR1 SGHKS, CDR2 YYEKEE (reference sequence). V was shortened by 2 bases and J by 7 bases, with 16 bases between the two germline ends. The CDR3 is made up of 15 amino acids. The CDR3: CASSLVAFSGNEQFF. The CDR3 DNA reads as TGTGCCAGCAGCTTAGTGGCGTTCTCGGGGAATGAGCAGTTCTTC.

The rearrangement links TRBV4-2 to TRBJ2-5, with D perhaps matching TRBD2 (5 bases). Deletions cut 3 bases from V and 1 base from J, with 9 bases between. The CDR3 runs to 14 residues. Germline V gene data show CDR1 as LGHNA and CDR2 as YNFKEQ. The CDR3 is CASSQGGPQETQYF. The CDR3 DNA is TGTGCCAGCAGCCAGGGCGGGCCCCAAGAGACCCAGTACTTC.